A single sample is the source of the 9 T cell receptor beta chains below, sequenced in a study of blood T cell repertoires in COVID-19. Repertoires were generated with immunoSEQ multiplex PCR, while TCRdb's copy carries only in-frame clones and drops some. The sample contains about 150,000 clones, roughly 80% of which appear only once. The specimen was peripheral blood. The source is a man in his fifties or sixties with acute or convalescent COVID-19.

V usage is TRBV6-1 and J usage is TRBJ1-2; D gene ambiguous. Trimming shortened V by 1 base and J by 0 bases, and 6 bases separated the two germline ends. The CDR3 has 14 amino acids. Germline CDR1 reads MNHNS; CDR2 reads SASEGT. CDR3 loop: CASSEGIANYGYTF. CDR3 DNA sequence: TGTGCCAGCAGTGAAGGTATAGCTAACTATGGCTACACCTTC.

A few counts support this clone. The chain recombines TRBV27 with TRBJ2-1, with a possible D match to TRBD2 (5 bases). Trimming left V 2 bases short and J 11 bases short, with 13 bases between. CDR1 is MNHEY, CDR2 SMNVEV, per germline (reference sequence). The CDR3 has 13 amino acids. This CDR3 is CASSLKARAKQFF. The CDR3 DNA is TGTGCCAGCAGTTTAAAGGCGCGGGCGAAGCAGTTCTTC.

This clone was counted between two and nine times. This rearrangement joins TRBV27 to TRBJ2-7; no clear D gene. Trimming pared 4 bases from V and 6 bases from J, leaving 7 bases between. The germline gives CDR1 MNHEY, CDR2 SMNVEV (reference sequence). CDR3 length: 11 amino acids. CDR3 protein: CASSSPREQYF. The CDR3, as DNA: TGTGCCAGCAGTTCCCCCCGCGAGCAGTACTTC.

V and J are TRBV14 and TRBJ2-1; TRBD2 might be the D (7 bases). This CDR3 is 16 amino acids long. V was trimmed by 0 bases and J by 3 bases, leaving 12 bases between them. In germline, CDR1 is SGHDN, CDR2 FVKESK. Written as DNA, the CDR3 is TGTGCCAGCAGCCAAGATCGCGGGGGCATCTACAATGAGCAGTTCTTC. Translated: CASSQDRGGIYNEQFF.

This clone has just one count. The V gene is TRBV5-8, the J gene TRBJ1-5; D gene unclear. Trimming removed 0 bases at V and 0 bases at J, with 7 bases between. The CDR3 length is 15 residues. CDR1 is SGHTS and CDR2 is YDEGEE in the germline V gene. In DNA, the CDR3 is TGTGCCAGCAGCTTGGCTGACTTTAGCAATCAGCCCCAGCATTTT. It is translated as CASSLADFSNQPQHF.

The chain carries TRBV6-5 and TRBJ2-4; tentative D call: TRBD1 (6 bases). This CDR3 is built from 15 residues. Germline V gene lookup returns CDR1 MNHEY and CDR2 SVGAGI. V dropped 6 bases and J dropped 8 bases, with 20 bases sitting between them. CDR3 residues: CASRLFGGVGDIQYF. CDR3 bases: TGTGCCAGCAGGCTTTTTGGGGGCGTCGGAGACATTCAGTACTTC.

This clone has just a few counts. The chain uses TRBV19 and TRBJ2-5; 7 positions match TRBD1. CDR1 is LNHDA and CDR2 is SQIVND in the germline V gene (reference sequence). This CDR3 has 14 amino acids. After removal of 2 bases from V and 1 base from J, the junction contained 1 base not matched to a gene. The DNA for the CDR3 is TGTGCCAGTAGTATAACAGGGGTCCAAGAGACCCAGTACTTC. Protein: CASSITGVQETQYF.

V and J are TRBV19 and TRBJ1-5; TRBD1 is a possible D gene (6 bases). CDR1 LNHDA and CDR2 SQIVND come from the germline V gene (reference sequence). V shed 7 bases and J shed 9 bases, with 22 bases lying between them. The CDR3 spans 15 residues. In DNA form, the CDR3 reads TGTGCCAGTACTACGACAGGCTTGCCGGCATTGCCCCAGCATTTT. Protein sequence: CASTTTGLPALPQHF. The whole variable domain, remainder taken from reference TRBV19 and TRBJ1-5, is DGGITQSPKYLFRKEGQNVTLSCEQNLNHDAMYWYRQDPGQGLRLIYYSQIVNDFQKGDIAEGYSVSREKKESFPLTVTSAQKNPTAFYLCASTTTGLPALPQHFGDGTRLSIL.

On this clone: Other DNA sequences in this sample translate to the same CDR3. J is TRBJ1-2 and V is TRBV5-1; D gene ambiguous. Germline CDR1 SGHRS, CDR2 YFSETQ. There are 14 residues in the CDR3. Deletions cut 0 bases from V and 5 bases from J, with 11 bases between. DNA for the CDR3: TGCGCCAGCAGCTTGGGGGCGGGAGAGTATGGCTACACCTTC. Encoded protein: CASSLGAGEYGYTF. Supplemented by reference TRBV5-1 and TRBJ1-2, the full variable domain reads KAGVTQTPRYLIKTRGQQVTLSCSPISGHRSVSWYQQTPGQGLQFLFEYFSETQRNKGNFPGRFSGRQFSNSRSEMNVSTLELGDSALYLCASSLGAGEYGYTFGSGTRLTVV.